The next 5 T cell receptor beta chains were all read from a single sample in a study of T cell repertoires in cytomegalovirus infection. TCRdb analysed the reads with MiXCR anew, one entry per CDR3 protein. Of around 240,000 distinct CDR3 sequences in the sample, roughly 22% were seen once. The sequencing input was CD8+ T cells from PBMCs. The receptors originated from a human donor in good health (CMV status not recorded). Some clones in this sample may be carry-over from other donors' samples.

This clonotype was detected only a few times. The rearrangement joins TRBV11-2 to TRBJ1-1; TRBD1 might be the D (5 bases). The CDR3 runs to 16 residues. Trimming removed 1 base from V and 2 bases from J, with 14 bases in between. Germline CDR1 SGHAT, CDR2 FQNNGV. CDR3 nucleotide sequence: TGTGCCAGCAGCTTAGTCCCTCGTGGGGCTAACACTGAAGCTTTCTTT. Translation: CASSLVPRGANTEAFF.

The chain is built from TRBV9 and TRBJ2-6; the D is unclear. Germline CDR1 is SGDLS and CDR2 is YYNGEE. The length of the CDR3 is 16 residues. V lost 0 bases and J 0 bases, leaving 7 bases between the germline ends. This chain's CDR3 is CASSVDKDSGANVLTF. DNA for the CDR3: TGTGCCAGCAGCGTAGATAAGGACTCTGGGGCCAACGTCCTGACTTTC. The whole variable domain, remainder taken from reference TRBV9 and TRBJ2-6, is DSGVTQTPKHLITATGQRVTLRCSPRSGDLSVYWYQQSLDQGLQFLIQYYNGEERAKGNILERFSAQQFPDLHSELNLSSLELGDSALYFCASSVDKDSGANVLTFGAGSRLTVL.

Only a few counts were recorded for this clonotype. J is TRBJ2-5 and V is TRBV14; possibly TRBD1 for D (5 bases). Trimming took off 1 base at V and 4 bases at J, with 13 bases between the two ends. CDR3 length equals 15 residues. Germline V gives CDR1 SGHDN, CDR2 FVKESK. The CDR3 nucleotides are TGTGCCAGCAGCCAAGTGGCCTTCGACAGAGAGACCCAGTACTTC. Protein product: CASSQVAFDRETQYF.

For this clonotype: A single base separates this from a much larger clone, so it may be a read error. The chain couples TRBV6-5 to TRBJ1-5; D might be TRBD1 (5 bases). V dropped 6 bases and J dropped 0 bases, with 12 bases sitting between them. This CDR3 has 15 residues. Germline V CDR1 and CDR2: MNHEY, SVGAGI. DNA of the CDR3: TGTGCCAGCAGACCACAGGAATATAGCAATCAGCCCCAGCATTTT. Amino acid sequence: CASRPQEYSNQPQHF.

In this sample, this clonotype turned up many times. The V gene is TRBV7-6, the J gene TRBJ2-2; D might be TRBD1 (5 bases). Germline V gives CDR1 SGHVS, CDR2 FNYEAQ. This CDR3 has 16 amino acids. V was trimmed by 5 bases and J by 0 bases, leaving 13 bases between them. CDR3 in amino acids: CASSPQGPSNTGELFF. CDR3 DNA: TGTGCCAGCAGCCCCCAGGGCCCTTCGAACACCGGGGAGCTGTTTTTT. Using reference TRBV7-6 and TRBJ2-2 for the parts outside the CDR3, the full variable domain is GAGVSQSPRYKVTKRGQDVALRCDPISGHVSLYWYRQALGQGPEFLTYFNYEAQQDKSGLPNDRFSAERPEGSISTLTIQRTEQRDSAMYRCASSPQGPSNTGELFFGEGSRLTVL.